The 18 T cell receptor beta chains below were found in one sample sequenced in a study of T cell repertoires in cytomegalovirus infection. Their recognized antigens are unknown. TCRdb reanalysed the reads using MiXCR and keeps one entry per CDR3 protein. The data show a few hundred thousand distinct CDR3 sequences, approximately 25% seen once. The sample was cultured PBMCs, taken from culture after CMV antigen stimulation. The receptors were gathered from a human donor in good health (CMV status not recorded). Some clones in this sample may be carry-over from other donors' samples.

The table lists this clonotype with a few counts. CDR3 loop: CASSYTTGGGGYTF. The CDR3 DNA reads as TGTGCCAGCAGTTACACGACTGGGGGTGGTGGCTACACCTTC. This chain joins TRBV6-6 and TRBJ1-2, with D tentatively TRBD1 (5 bases). The germline V and J ends were trimmed by 2 bases and 7 bases, with 14 bases remaining between them. The V gene's germline CDR1 is MNHNY and CDR2 SVGAGI (reference sequence). This CDR3 contains 14 residues.

The chain employs TRBV27 and TRBJ1-5; no reliable D call. CDR3 length: 14 residues. Germline V gives CDR1 MNHEY, CDR2 SMNVEV (reference sequence). Trimming cost V 5 bases and J 4 bases, with 12 bases left between them. CDR3 nucleotide sequence: TGTGCCAGCAGTCCCACCAGGCTAAATCAGCCCCAGCATTTT. Its translation: CASSPTRLNQPQHF.

This rearrangement joins TRBV11-3 to TRBJ2-1, with 7 bases fitting TRBD2. This CDR3 has 14 amino acids. The J segment lost 9 bases and the V segment lost 4 bases, leaving 9 bases of the junction unmatched. Germline loops: CDR1 SGHNT, CDR2 YENEEA. Written as DNA, the CDR3 is TGTGCCAGCAGCTCCCCTCGGGCGGGAGCTGAGCAGTTCTTC. Translated: CASSSPRAGAEQFF.

The table lists this clonotype with a few counts. The chain joins TRBV2 to TRBJ1-5; D uncertain. Germline V gene data show CDR1 as SNHLY and CDR2 as FYNNEI. The CDR3 is made up of 14 amino acids. The V end was cut by 7 bases, the J end by 2 bases, with 12 bases between. The CDR3: CASKDFSGNQPQHF. For the CDR3, the DNA is TGTGCCAGCAAGGATTTCTCGGGCAATCAGCCCCAGCATTTT.

The genes are TRBV7-2 and TRBJ1-4, with D maybe TRBD1 (5 bases). This CDR3 spans 15 amino acids. Trimming stripped 1 base from V and 3 bases from J, with 9 bases between. Per germline, CDR1 SGHTA and CDR2 FQGNSA. The CDR3 region has the DNA TGTGCCAGCAGCTTAGGCCGGGGCCCTAATGAAAAACTGTTTTTT. Its translation is CASSLGRGPNEKLFF. The variable domain in full, completed from reference TRBV7-2 and TRBJ1-4, reads GAGVSQSPSNKVTEKGKDVELRCDPISGHTALYWYRQSLGQGLEFLIYFQGNSAPDKSGLPSDRFSAERTGGSVSTLTIQRTQQEDSAVYLCASSLGRGPNEKLFFGSGTQLSVL.

This clonotype was seen a few times. The chain employs TRBV6-2 or TRBV6-3 and TRBJ1-1, with D tentatively TRBD1 (5 bases). V lost 7 bases and J lost 6, with 15 bases in between. This CDR3 spans 13 amino acids. The V gene's germline CDR1 is MNHEY and CDR2 SVGEGT. CDR3 DNA: TGTGCCAGCACCTCCTCACGGGGGGCTGAAGCTTTCTTT. Encoded protein: CASTSSRGAEAFF.

V usage is TRBV7-2 and J usage is TRBJ2-7, with 8 positions matching TRBD2. The CDR3 has 15 amino acids. Trimming removed 6 bases from V and 2 bases from J; junction bases left unmatched: 9. Germline assignment: CDR1 SGHTA and CDR2 FQGNSA. DNA of the CDR3: TGTGCCAGCAGACAAATGGGACTAGGCCCCTACGAGCAGTACGTC. Protein: CASRQMGLGPYEQYV.

This CDR3 reads CASSLGLAGGTSTYEQYF. CDR3 DNA sequence: TGTGCCAGCAGCTTAGGGCTAGCGGGAGGAACTTCCACCTACGAGCAGTACTTC. J is TRBJ2-7 and V is TRBV7-2; 11 nucleotides align to TRBD2. V was pared by 1 base and J by 2 bases, with 10 bases of the junction left unmatched. CDR3 size: 18 residues. CDR1 is SGHTA and CDR2 is FQGNSA in the germline V gene.

In its sample, this clonotype was seen a few times. The chain employs TRBV12-3 or TRBV12-4 and TRBJ1-1; perhaps TRBD1 as D (5 bases). Trimming stripped 3 bases from V and 1 base from J, with 12 bases between. This CDR3 is built from 15 residues. CDR3 sequence: CASSFGRGGNTEAFF. The CDR3 coding sequence is TGTGCCAGCAGTTTTGGGAGGGGCGGGAACACTGAAGCTTTCTTT.

In this sample, this clonotype turned up many times. The J gene is TRBJ2-5, the V gene TRBV4-2; TRBD2 matches at 10 bases. The CDR3 covers 16 residues. Germline CDR1 and CDR2: LGHNA and YNFKEQ. J lost 4 bases, V lost 2 bases, and 7 bases had no gene match. The CDR3 spells CASSQLLAGKGETQYF. The CDR3 DNA is TGTGCCAGCAGCCAACTACTAGCGGGGAAGGGAGAGACCCAGTACTTC.

This clonotype was counted a few times. The chain uses TRBV6-4 and TRBJ2-2; D gene ambiguous. The CDR3 has 13 residues. Germline lookup yields CDR1 MRHNA and CDR2 SNTAGT. Trimming removed 3 bases at V and 3 bases at J, with 5 bases between. In DNA form, the CDR3 reads TGTGCCAGCAGTGAGTCGGACACCGGGGAGCTGTTTTTT. Its translation is CASSESDTGELFF.

This clonotype was seen only a few times. J is TRBJ2-1 and V is TRBV11-2; D remains unclear. The CDR3 covers 12 residues. The germline V gene has CDR1 SGHAT and CDR2 FQNNGV. V was trimmed by 6 bases and J by 10 bases, leaving 13 bases between them. In DNA, the CDR3 is TGTGCCAGCAGTGACACTACAAGGGAGCAGTTCTTC. Protein: CASSDTTREQFF.

This clonotype was seen ten or more times. The chain couples TRBV25-1 to TRBJ1-1; D is unresolved. CDR3 length: 13 amino acids. CDR1 and CDR2 (germline): MGHDK, SYGVNS. Trimming left V 10 bases short and J 1 base short, with 13 bases between. The CDR3 spells CATQRDTNTEAFF. The CDR3, as DNA: TGTGCCACTCAGAGAGACACGAACACTGAAGCTTTCTTT.

The rearrangement links TRBV7-9 to TRBJ2-7, with D possibly called TRBD1 or TRBD2 (5 bases each). Trimming shortened V by 0 bases and J by 2 bases, and 8 bases separated the two germline ends. Per the germline V gene, CDR1 is SEHNR and CDR2 is FQNEAQ (reference sequence). This CDR3 has 14 amino acids. DNA for the CDR3: TGTGCCAGCAGCTTAGCCGGGGCCACCTACGAGCAGTACGTC. Its protein product is CASSLAGATYEQYV.

The chain has TRBV20-1 and TRBJ2-7; no reliable D call. V lost 5 bases, J lost 1 base, and 9 bases lay in between. Germline assignment: CDR1 DFQATT and CDR2 SNEGSKA (reference sequence). The CDR3 is 12 amino acids. DNA of the CDR3: TGCAGTGCTCAGACTGGATCCTACGAGCAGTACTTC. Translating gives CSAQTGSYEQYF.

The rearrangement links TRBV19 to TRBJ2-1, with D possibly being TRBD2 (6 bases). Looked up from germline, CDR1 is LNHDA and CDR2 is SQIVND (reference sequence). CDR3 size: 15 residues. V lost 4 bases to trimming and J lost 8 bases, with 18 bases between them. The CDR3 protein is CASSKAGLRADEQFF. CDR3 coding DNA: TGTGCCAGTAGTAAGGCGGGATTAAGAGCGGATGAGCAGTTCTTC.

Details on this clonotype: At one boundary the junction diverges from the germline segment, which might be a read error. V and J are TRBV7-7 and TRBJ2-2, with a possible D match to TRBD2 (5 bases). This CDR3 region has 16 residues. Germline loops: CDR1 SSHAT, CDR2 FNYEAQ (reference sequence). The CDR3 DNA sequence: TGTGCTAGCAGCACGATCTTGAGGGCGAACACCGGGGAGCTGTTTTTT. As protein: CASSTILRANTGELFF.

This clonotype was found a few times. The chain recombines TRBV4-1 with TRBJ1-1; no clear D. Between the trimmed V and J ends, which lost 3 bases and 4 bases, there was a span of 15 bases. CDR3 size: 15 residues. Germline-derived CDR1 and CDR2 are MGHRA and YSYEKL. CDR3 nucleotide sequence: TGCGCCAGCAGCCATTACCTTGTGTCGATCACTGAAGCTTTCTTT. It translates to CASSHYLVSITEAFF.